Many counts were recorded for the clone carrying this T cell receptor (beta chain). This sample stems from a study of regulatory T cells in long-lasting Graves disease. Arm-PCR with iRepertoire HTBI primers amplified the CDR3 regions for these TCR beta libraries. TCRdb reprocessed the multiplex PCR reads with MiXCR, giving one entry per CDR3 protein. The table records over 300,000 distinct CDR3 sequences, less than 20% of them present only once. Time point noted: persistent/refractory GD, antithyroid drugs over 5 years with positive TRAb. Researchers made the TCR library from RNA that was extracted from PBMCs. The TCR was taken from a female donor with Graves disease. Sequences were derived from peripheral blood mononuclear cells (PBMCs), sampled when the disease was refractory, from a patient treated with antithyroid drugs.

The CDR3 bases are TGTGCCAGCAGCACCAGGGAGGGCGGGGAGCTGTTTTTT. It encodes CASSTREGGELFF. The chain joins TRBV28 to TRBJ2-2; 7 bases line up with TRBD2. With 6 bases clipped from V and 7 bases from J, the junction kept 5 bases outside the gene matches. Germline V gives CDR1 MDHEN, CDR2 SYDVKM. The CDR3 runs to 13 residues.